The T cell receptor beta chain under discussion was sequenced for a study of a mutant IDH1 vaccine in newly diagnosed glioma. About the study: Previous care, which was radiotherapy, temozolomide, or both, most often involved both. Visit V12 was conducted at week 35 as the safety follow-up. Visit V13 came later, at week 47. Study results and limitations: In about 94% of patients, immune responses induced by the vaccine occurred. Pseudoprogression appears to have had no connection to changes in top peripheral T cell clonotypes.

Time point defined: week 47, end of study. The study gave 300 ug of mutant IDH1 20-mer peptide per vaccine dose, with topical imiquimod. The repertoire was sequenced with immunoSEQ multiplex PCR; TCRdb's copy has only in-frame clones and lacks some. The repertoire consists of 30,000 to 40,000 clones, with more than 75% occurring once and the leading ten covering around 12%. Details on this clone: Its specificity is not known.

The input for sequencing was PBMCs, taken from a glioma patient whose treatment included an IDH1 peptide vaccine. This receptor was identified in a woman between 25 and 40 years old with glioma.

This CDR3 reads CASSSQGPYNSPLHF. The CDR3 region has the DNA TGTGCCAGCAGCTCACAGGGCCCCTATAATTCACCCCTCCACTTT. The V gene is TRBV5-5, the J gene TRBJ1-6; weak D call: TRBD1 (6 bases). Trimming cost V 3 bases and J 2 bases, with 9 bases left between them. Per germline, CDR1 SGHKS and CDR2 YYEKEE (reference sequence). The CDR3 runs to 15 residues.